This TCR beta chain stems from a study of blood T cell repertoires in COVID-19. Study overall: Acute-phase and convalescent COVID-19 samples originated in the United States, Italy and Spain.

Authors' processing steps: Counts of nucleated cells, estimated from reference gene primer amplification, were obtained. The assay was immunoSEQ multiplex PCR, and TCRdb's table has in-frame clones only and misses some. V and J calls and clone size are those listed in that table; D and trimming were worked out from the DNA. This sample has 200,000 to 250,000 clones, with approximately 90% found just once. Germline V gene data show CDR1 as MNHNS and CDR2 as SASEGT. The CDR3 is made up of 11 amino acids. V shed 2 bases and J shed 5 bases, with 3 bases lying between them. This TCR was sampled from a woman aged 40 to 50 who had recovered from COVID-19. The sequencing input was peripheral blood. The genes are TRBV6-1 and TRBJ1-1; D not certain. CDR3 nucleotide sequence: TGTGCCAGCAGTGAACGGACTGAAGCTTTCTTT. It is translated as CASSERTEAFF.